The rows below give T cell receptor beta chains drawn from one sample of a study of cytomegalovirus exposure and HLA in healthy donors. Sequencing used immunoSEQ multiplex PCR; TCRdb keeps in-frame clones, though not all of them. The table has 220,000 or so clones, around 80% seen once. Source material: PBMCs. Source of these receptors: a woman in her twenties or thirties in good health and CMV-seropositive. CDR3s include the opening cysteine and the closing phenylalanine or tryptophan. Where a row states a size, it is once, few, many or the class of an expanded clone; other rows omit it.

V	size	J	CDR3
TRBV27	-	TRBJ2-3	CASSTRQLAGVSDTQYF
TRBV6-5	-	TRBJ2-1	CASFGQGGSGFF
TRBV9	-	TRBJ2-2	CASSVGGVTGELFF
TRBV5-1	few	TRBJ1-2	CASSLGTGYGYTF
TRBV5-6	once	TRBJ2-7	CASSFGTGPYEQYF
TRBV27	once	TRBJ2-7	CASRPVASGSFYEQYF
TRBV18	-	TRBJ2-7	CASSPRRQGSSYEQYF
TRBV6-6	-	TRBJ1-5	CASSPDYSNQPQHF
TRBV9	-	TRBJ1-2	CASSARRDGPGNYGYTF
TRBV30	-	TRBJ1-2	CAWSRGSNYGYTF
TRBV2	-	TRBJ1-1	CASTRQGPIKNTEAFF
TRBV28	-	TRBJ2-1	CASFPSGSSGDYTEQFF
TRBV28	-	TRBJ2-1	CAIRTGVNNEQFF
TRBV7-9	-	TRBJ2-1	CASSSGTSGYNEQFF
TRBV19	-	TRBJ1-2	CASSTGQFSAGYTF
TRBV6-1	many	TRBJ2-5	CASSELAGVQETQYF
TRBV11-2	-	TRBJ1-1	CASSLRALNTEAFF
TRBV2	-	TRBJ2-3	CASSDRFTDTQYF
TRBV5-1	-	TRBJ2-7	CASRDEQPYEQYF
TRBV7-6	-	TRBJ1-5	CASSLGQHQPQHF
TRBV6-5	-	TRBJ1-2	CASTLREGLGYGYTF
TRBV6-5	-	TRBJ1-4	CASSYGTGIGEKLFF
TRBV30	-	TRBJ1-5	CAWGTGQNQPQHF
TRBV7-8	-	TRBJ2-7	CASSLRDRAYEQYF
TRBV9	-	TRBJ1-1	CASSVEDRGSTEAFF
TRBV5-6	-	TRBJ2-1	CASSLTEGQFF
TRBV5-4	-	TRBJ2-5	CASSGDRGGGWDQETQYF
TRBV27	-	TRBJ2-1	CASSLTASGSSNEQFF
TRBV18	-	TRBJ1-1	CASSPTEDTEAFF
TRBV20-1	once	TRBJ1-1	CSARGLTEAFF
TRBV28	once	TRBJ2-7	CASSPRQGEQYF
TRBV13	-	TRBJ1-2	CASSPGTGDHPNYGYTF
TRBV4-1	-	TRBJ1-1	CASSQDRGGEVRNTEAFF
TRBV19	-	TRBJ1-1	CASSTLGQGNTEAFF
TRBV5-5	few	TRBJ1-5	CASSLSNGQPQHF
TRBV5-1	once	TRBJ2-1	CASSPRLAGGNEQFF
TRBV6-4	many	TRBJ2-1	CATSDGDNEQFF
TRBV9	-	TRBJ2-6	CASSVSSGANVLTF
TRBV10-2	-	TRBJ2-5	CASSVGGETQYF
TRBV6-1	-	TRBJ2-1	CASSVTGSYNEQFF
TRBV30	-	TRBJ2-2	CAWSHPPGGHGGELFF
TRBV5-1	-	TRBJ2-7	CASSFGGEGEQYF
TRBV29-1	once	TRBJ2-7	CSVHGSSYEQYF
TRBV27	-	TRBJ1-2	CASSPRTVGGYTF
TRBV11-2	-	TRBJ1-1	CASSQSTVRGTEAFF
TRBV29-1	-	TRBJ1-2	CSVEVVEGKRNYGYTF
TRBV13	-	TRBJ2-2	CASSAGTDTGELFF
TRBV2	few	TRBJ2-7	CASRRQGNEQYF
TRBV4-1	-	TRBJ1-3	CASSQGQTGVFAGNTIYF
TRBV30	-	TRBJ1-5	CAWSVESNQPQHF
TRBV10-1	-	TRBJ2-7	CASSETEYEQYF
TRBV29-1	-	TRBJ1-1	CSVGVGWEAFF
TRBV19	-	TRBJ1-2	CASETIQGAEEGYTF
TRBV2	-	TRBJ1-1	CASPWADGTEAFF
TRBV25-1	-	TRBJ2-3	CASSGAGGPGTQYF